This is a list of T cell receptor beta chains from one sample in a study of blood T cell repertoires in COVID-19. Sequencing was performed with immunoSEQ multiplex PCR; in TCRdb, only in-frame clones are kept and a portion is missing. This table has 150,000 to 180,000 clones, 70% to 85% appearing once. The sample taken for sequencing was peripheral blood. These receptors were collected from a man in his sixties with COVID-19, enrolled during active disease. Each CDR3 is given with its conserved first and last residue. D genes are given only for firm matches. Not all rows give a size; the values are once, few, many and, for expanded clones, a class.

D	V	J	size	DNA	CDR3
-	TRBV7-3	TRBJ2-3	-	TGTGCCAGCAGCTTCGGCGGGGGCCCTACAGATACGCAGTATTTT	CASSFGGGPTDTQYF
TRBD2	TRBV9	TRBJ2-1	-	TGTGCCAGCAGCGTAGATGAACTAGCGGGAGTAGAGCAGTTCTTC	CASSVDELAGVEQFF
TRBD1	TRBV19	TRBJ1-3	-	TGTGCCAGTAGTATATCCGGGACAGGGTCGTGGCACTCTGGAAACACCATATATTTT	CASSISGTGSWHSGNTIYF
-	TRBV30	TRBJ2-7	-	TGTGCCTGGAGTGTAGGGGGAGACTCCTACGAGCAGTACTTC	CAWSVGGDSYEQYF
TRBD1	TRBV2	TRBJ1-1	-	TGTGCCAGCACCGGACAGGGACTGAACACTGAAGCTTTCTTT	CASTGQGLNTEAFF
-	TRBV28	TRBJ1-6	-	TGTGCCAGCACCCAGGGACAAAAGATCTCACCCCTCCACTTT	CASTQGQKISPLHF
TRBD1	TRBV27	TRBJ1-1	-	TGTGCCAGCAGTTTCCAGGGGGCCACTGAAGCTTTCTTT	CASSFQGATEAFF
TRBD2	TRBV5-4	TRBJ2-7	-	TGTGCCAGCAGCTTGGGACTAGCGGGAGGGGGCCACGAGCAGTACTTC	CASSLGLAGGGHEQYF
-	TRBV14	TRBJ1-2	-	TGTGCCAGCAGCCAAGTAACAGGGTATGGCTACACCTTC	CASSQVTGYGYTF
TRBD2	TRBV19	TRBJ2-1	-	TGTGCCAGCCTCCCCAGGCGGGAGGGCTACAATGAGCAGTTCTTC	CASLPRREGYNEQFF
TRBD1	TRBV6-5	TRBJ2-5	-	TGTGCCAGCAGACCGGACAGGGGTCTAATGGAGACCCAGTACTTC	CASRPDRGLMETQYF
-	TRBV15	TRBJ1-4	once	TGTGCCACCAGCAGAGATTCTTCTAATGAAAAACTGTTTTTT	CATSRDSSNEKLFF
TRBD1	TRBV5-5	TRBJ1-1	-	TGTGCCAGCAGCTTGTCTACAGGGGGCCTGAACACTGAAGCTTTCTTT	CASSLSTGGLNTEAFF
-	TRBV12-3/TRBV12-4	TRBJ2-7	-	TGTGCCAGCAGTTTAGGGGAGGCTTACGAGCAGTACTTC	CASSLGEAYEQYF